A single sample is the source of the 2 T cell receptor beta chains below, sequenced in a study of OX40 agonist ivuxolimab in advanced cancers. TCRdb's copy holds only in-frame clones and misses some; the assay was immunoSEQ multiplex PCR. Here the sample spans some 65,000 clones, about nine tenths being singletons. The sequenced sample was CD4+ or CD8+ T cells sorted from blood, obtained in a trial of the OX40 agonist ivuxolimab. These receptors were taken from an adult with an advanced solid tumor such as melanoma, head and neck, liver or kidney cancer.

The V gene is TRBV5-1, the J gene TRBJ2-2; 9 nucleotides align to TRBD1. The CDR3 length is 16 residues. V shed 2 bases, J shed 2 bases, and the junction held 4 bases outside the gene matches. Germline V lookup: CDR1 SGHRS, CDR2 YFSETQ. This CDR3 is CASSLTGGVNTGELFF. The DNA of the CDR3 is TGCGCCAGCAGCTTAACAGGGGGCGTTAACACCGGGGAGCTGTTTTTT. Full variable domain (rest looked up from reference TRBV5-1 and TRBJ2-2): KAGVTQTPRYLIKTRGQQVTLSCSPISGHRSVSWYQQTPGQGLQFLFEYFSETQRNKGNFPGRFSGRQFSNSRSEMNVSTLELGDSALYLCASSLTGGVNTGELFFGEGSRLTVL.

This clone was detected a few times. This same CDR3 is encoded by further DNA sequences in the sample. The chain joins TRBV7-3 to TRBJ1-6; D call uncertain. The CDR3 totals 14 residues. The V gene's germline CDR1 is SGHTA and CDR2 FQGTGA. The V end was cut by 1 base, the J end by 0 bases, with 1 base between. CDR3 sequence reads: CASSLSSYNSPLHF. CDR3 nucleotide sequence: TGTGCCAGCAGCTTAAGCTCCTATAATTCACCCCTCCACTTT.